This T cell receptor (beta chain) was obtained from a study of blood T cell repertoires in COVID-19. Trimming took 3 bases from V and 0 from J, leaving 6 bases between them. Looked up from germline, CDR1 is SNHLY and CDR2 is FYNNEI. The CDR3 consists of 15 residues. Here immunoSEQ multiplex PCR was the method, and the copy in TCRdb shows in-frame clones only, minus some. Of over 200,000 clones listed, less than 90% were seen once; the top ten hold 2.5% to 3.5%. Sequences were obtained from PBMCs or T cells enriched from blood (not recorded which). This TCR came from a woman aged 45 to 65 in a cohort exposed to, infected with or recovered from COVID-19 (not recorded which). The chain links TRBV2 to TRBJ2-6; D is unclear. Here the CDR3 reads CASSDFSSGANVLTF. For the CDR3, the DNA is TGTGCCAGCAGTGATTTTAGCTCTGGGGCCAACGTCCTGACTTTC.